Listed below are T cell receptor beta chains from one sample, sequenced in a study of T cell changes during pregnancy in multiple sclerosis. Sequencing used immunoSEQ multiplex PCR; TCRdb keeps in-frame clones, though not all of them. The table has 35,000 or so clones, approximately 89% seen once. The sample in question was CD4+ T cells from peripheral blood mononuclear cells, obtained after pregnancy. Receptors were obtained from a female donor in good health, enrolled as a control in a pregnancy study. Both conserved end residues are part of each CDR3. Each record gives: D gene, V gene, J gene, clone size, CDR3 DNA, CDR3 protein. The D gene is left open where the match is weak. Clone size is not always given. Where it is, it says once, few, many or a class for expanded clones.

D: NA; V: TRBV7-8; J: TRBJ1-1; size: NA; DNA: TGTGCCAGCAGCTTTTCACAGATCTCGAACACTGAAGCTTTCTTT; CDR3: CASSFSQISNTEAFF
D: NA; V: TRBV6-5; J: TRBJ2-7; size: NA; DNA: TGTGCCAGCAGCCCGGGGATTTATGGCTACGAGCAGTACTTC; CDR3: CASSPGIYGYEQYF
D: NA; V: TRBV5-1; J: TRBJ2-2; size: NA; DNA: TGCGCCAGCAGCCCTTTAGGCCAGGGGACCGGGGAGCTGTTTTTT; CDR3: CASSPLGQGTGELFF
D: NA; V: TRBV11-1; J: TRBJ2-1; size: NA; DNA: TGTGCCAGCAGCTTCGAGGATGAGCAGTTCTTC; CDR3: CASSFEDEQFF
D: TRBD2; V: TRBV7-2; J: TRBJ2-3; size: NA; DNA: TGTGCCAGCAGCCAGACTAGCGGGGGCCAGGATGGGGATACGCAGTATTTT; CDR3: CASSQTSGGQDGDTQYF
D: NA; V: TRBV10-3; J: TRBJ1-2; size: NA; DNA: TGTGCCATCAGCGCGGACAGAAACTATGGCTACACCTTC; CDR3: CAISADRNYGYTF
D: TRBD2; V: TRBV28; J: TRBJ2-1; size: NA; DNA: TGTGCCAGCAGACCAACTAGCGGGAGAGCGAACAATGAGCAGTTCTTC; CDR3: CASRPTSGRANNEQFF
D: NA; V: TRBV21-1; J: TRBJ2-7; size: NA; DNA: TGTGCCAGCAACCCTCAACTAGAGGCCCACGAGCAGTACTTC; CDR3: CASNPQLEAHEQYF
D: TRBD2; V: TRBV18; J: TRBJ2-1; size: once; DNA: TGTGCCAGCTCGCCGGGGACTAGCGGGGGGGGTGAGCAGTTCTTC; CDR3: CASSPGTSGGGEQFF
D: TRBD1; V: TRBV7-9; J: TRBJ1-4; size: NA; DNA: TGTGCCAGCAGCCCTAGGACAGGGAGGCACGAAAAACTGTTTTTT; CDR3: CASSPRTGRHEKLFF
D: TRBD1; V: TRBV19; J: TRBJ1-4; size: NA; DNA: TGTGCCAGTAGTGGACGACAGGGGGCAGGGGGAAAACTGTTTTTT; CDR3: CASSGRQGAGGKLFF
D: NA; V: TRBV2; J: TRBJ2-1; size: NA; DNA: TGTGCCAGCAGTATAGGCGGCAGCTCCTACAATGAGCAGTTCTTC; CDR3: CASSIGGSSYNEQFF
D: TRBD1; V: TRBV7-2; J: TRBJ1-2; size: NA; DNA: TGTGCCAGCAGCTCGACAGGGGGCCCCTATGGCTACACCTTC; CDR3: CASSSTGGPYGYTF
D: TRBD2; V: TRBV7-6; J: TRBJ2-1; size: NA; DNA: TGTGCCAGCAGCTTATGGGAGGGCGGCAATGAGCAGTTCTTC; CDR3: CASSLWEGGNEQFF
D: NA; V: TRBV7-9; J: TRBJ2-1; size: NA; DNA: TGTGCCAGCAGCTTAGTTCCTCGCCAGAGGTCGCACAATGAGCAGTTCTTC; CDR3: CASSLVPRQRSHNEQFF
D: TRBD2; V: TRBV19; J: TRBJ2-5; size: NA; DNA: TGTGCCAGTAGTTTGGGGACTAGCGGGGGCCAAGAGACCCAGTACTTC; CDR3: CASSLGTSGGQETQYF
D: NA; V: TRBV2; J: TRBJ2-5; size: NA; DNA: TGTGCCAGCAGCAGGGGTATAGAGACCCAGTACTTC; CDR3: CASSRGIETQYF
D: NA; V: TRBV7-2; J: TRBJ1-1; size: few; DNA: TGTGCCAGCATTATTGCGGAGGGAGAGAACACTGAAGCTTTCTTT; CDR3: CASIIAEGENTEAFF
D: TRBD2; V: TRBV11-1; J: TRBJ2-7; size: few; DNA: TGTGCCAGCAGCGATGGACTAGCGGGGGTCTACGAGCAGTACTTC; CDR3: CASSDGLAGVYEQYF
D: NA; V: TRBV7-9; J: TRBJ1-5; size: NA; DNA: TGTGCCAGCAGCCCCGGCAGGGATCAGCCCCAGCATTTT; CDR3: CASSPGRDQPQHF
D: TRBD2; V: TRBV6-5; J: TRBJ2-3; size: NA; DNA: TGTGCCAGCAGTTCGACTAGCGCCACAGATACGCAGTATTTT; CDR3: CASSSTSATDTQYF
D: NA; V: TRBV11-2; J: TRBJ2-5; size: NA; DNA: TGTGCCAGCAGCCCCCGCGACAGTTTCCAAGAGACCCAGTACTTC; CDR3: CASSPRDSFQETQYF
D: NA; V: TRBV18; J: TRBJ2-5; size: NA; DNA: TGTGCCAGCTCAACACAAGAGACCCAGTACTTC; CDR3: CASSTQETQYF
D: TRBD1; V: TRBV7-2; J: TRBJ1-2; size: NA; DNA: TGTGCCAGCAGCCCCCCGGGACAGAACTATGGCTACACCTTC; CDR3: CASSPPGQNYGYTF
D: TRBD1; V: TRBV18; J: TRBJ1-6; size: NA; DNA: TGTGCCAGCTCACCACCGACAGGGGAAAATTCACCCCTCCACTTT; CDR3: CASSPPTGENSPLHF
D: NA; V: TRBV5-1; J: TRBJ1-2; size: NA; DNA: TGCGCCAGCAGTCGCCGGACAGCGCTCAATGGCTACACCTTC; CDR3: CASSRRTALNGYTF
D: NA; V: TRBV6-1; J: TRBJ1-3; size: NA; DNA: TGTGCCAGCAGACCCCCGGGAGGAAACACCATATATTTT; CDR3: CASRPPGGNTIYF
D: NA; V: TRBV30; J: TRBJ1-6; size: NA; DNA: TGTGCCTGGCGACCCGGGTCCTTCGGTAATTCACCCCTCCACTTT; CDR3: CAWRPGSFGNSPLHF
D: TRBD2; V: TRBV11-2; J: TRBJ2-7; size: NA; DNA: TGTGCCAGCAGCTTTACTAGCGGGGGGGTTCTCCTACGGGAGCAGTACTTC; CDR3: CASSFTSGGVLLREQYF
D: TRBD1; V: TRBV5-1; J: TRBJ2-7; size: NA; DNA: TGCGCCAGCAGCTTGGCCGGGACAGGAGTTACCGAGCAGTACTTC; CDR3: CASSLAGTGVTEQYF
D: NA; V: TRBV30; J: TRBJ1-1; size: NA; DNA: TGTGCCTGGGGAGGGAGCACTGAAGCTTTCTTT; CDR3: CAWGGSTEAFF
D: TRBD2; V: TRBV5-4; J: TRBJ2-5; size: NA; DNA: TGTGCCAGCAGCCCTGGGACTAGCGGGGGGGCGATGCGAGAGACCCAGTACTTC; CDR3: CASSPGTSGGAMRETQYF
D: TRBD2; V: TRBV28; J: TRBJ2-6; size: NA; DNA: TGTGCCAGCAGTCCACCCGGGGGGACTGGGGCCAACGTCCTGACTTTC; CDR3: CASSPPGGTGANVLTF
D: TRBD2; V: TRBV29-1; J: TRBJ2-1; size: NA; DNA: TGCAGCGTTGAGGGCGGGAGGGTGATCAATGAGCAGTTCTTC; CDR3: CSVEGGRVINEQFF
D: NA; V: TRBV19; J: TRBJ1-3; size: NA; DNA: TGTGCCAGTAGTATAGATCTCGCCAGGGTCTCTGGAAACACCATATATTTT; CDR3: CASSIDLARVSGNTIYF
D: NA; V: TRBV7-9; J: TRBJ1-3; size: NA; DNA: TGTGCCGGAAAGGACAGCCCCGAGGAAGGAAACACCATATATTTT; CDR3: CAGKDSPEEGNTIYF
D: TRBD1; V: TRBV28; J: TRBJ1-1; size: NA; DNA: TGTGCCAGCAGTTTCCTTTTGGGACAGGGCGGCACTGAAGCTTTCTTT; CDR3: CASSFLLGQGGTEAFF
D: NA; V: TRBV7-2; J: TRBJ1-4; size: NA; DNA: TGTGCCAGCAGCTTATCACAGACAACTAATGAAAAACTGTTTTTT; CDR3: CASSLSQTTNEKLFF
D: NA; V: TRBV27; J: TRBJ2-7; size: NA; DNA: TGTGCCAGCAGTTTAATTAGGGGGGGATACCCATACGAGCAGTACTTC; CDR3: CASSLIRGGYPYEQYF
D: NA; V: TRBV7-9; J: TRBJ2-1; size: NA; DNA: TGTGCCAGCAGCTTAGGCGGGTGGCAAGGTGAGCAGTTCTTC; CDR3: CASSLGGWQGEQFF